This T cell receptor beta chain emerged from a study of blood T cell repertoires in COVID-19. In the study overall: COVID-19 samples collected from the United States, Italy and Spain covered acute and convalescent phases.

Authors' methods: Estimation of nucleated cell counts was performed using reference gene primer amplification. The assay was immunoSEQ multiplex PCR, and TCRdb's table has in-frame clones only and misses some. V, J and clone size are those of that table, while D and trimming were read from the DNA. The repertoire holds about 100,000 clones, with 75% to 85% as singletons. Germline CDR1 KGHSH, CDR2 LQKENI. After removal of 3 bases from V and 0 bases from J, the junction contained 2 bases not matched to a gene. The CDR3 has 15 residues. The chain carries TRBV18 and TRBJ2-1, with 7 bases lining up with TRBD2. Sequences were obtained from peripheral blood. The sequence was collected from a man aged 55 to 69 with acute or convalescent COVID-19. The CDR3 nucleotides read TGTGCCAGCTCACCGGCTAGCGGCTCCTACAATGAGCAGTTCTTC. Protein sequence: CASSPASGSYNEQFF.